This T cell receptor beta chain was documented in a study of identical twins. Each CDR3 protein gets one entry after TCRdb re-called the 5' RACE reads with MiXCR. This repertoire shows under 300,000 distinct CDR3 sequences, 5.5% to 7.5% found once; its top ten account for approximately 15%. As regards this clonotype: Its matching antigen is unknown.

With V trimmed by 10 bases and J by 10 bases, 5 bases remained unmatched. The CDR3 consists of 11 residues. The V gene's germline CDR1 is MNHNS and CDR2 SASEGT. Each donor (without exception) was a healthy Caucasian. Overall study findings and caveats: Out-of-frame TCR alpha sharing in monozygotic twins exceeded recombination model predictions.

These data were also reused for a study on T cells expressing NK-cell markers. That work adds: One observes that, in several donors, these clonotypes were also the leading ones within the CD3+CD56-NKG2C+ fraction.

The source of this sequence is a woman aged 18-35 years in good health. The chain joins TRBV6-1 to TRBJ2-1; 9 nucleotides agree with TRBD2. Sequences were obtained from CD8+ T cells sorted from blood. The CDR3 bases are TGTGCCACCTTGGGACTAGCCGAGCAGTTCTTC. Its protein is CATLGLAEQFF.